The 4 T cell receptor beta chains below all came from one sample that was sequenced in a study of blood T cell repertoires in COVID-19. Profiled with immunoSEQ multiplex PCR; TCRdb holds only in-frame clones, not every one. The table shows about 64,000 clones, with about three quarters occurring only once. The specimen was peripheral blood. These receptor sequences come from a human donor in a cohort sampled during active COVID-19.

This rearrangement joins TRBV6-5 to TRBJ2-2, with D possibly TRBD1 on 6 matching bases. V lost 7 bases and J lost 1, with 10 bases in between. The CDR3 extends over 14 amino acids. Germline V gene sequence: CDR1 MNHEY, CDR2 SVGAGI. The CDR3 is CASNEDRNTGELFF. As DNA, the CDR3 is TGTGCCAGCAACGAGGACAGGAACACCGGGGAGCTGTTTTTT.

This chain uses TRBV28 with TRBJ2-2; 9 bases align to TRBD1. Per the germline V gene, CDR1 is MDHEN and CDR2 is SYDVKM. J lost 3 bases, V lost 5 bases, and 4 bases had no gene match. The CDR3 is 15 residues long. The CDR3 here is CASSPGTGYTGELFF. CDR3 in DNA: TGTGCCAGCAGTCCCGGGACAGGGTACACCGGGGAGCTGTTTTTT.

This chain connects TRBV10-1 to TRBJ2-2; 7 bases are a match to TRBD1. Trimming at V came to 7 bases and at J to 1 base, leaving 12 bases not matched to a gene. Germline V gene data show CDR1 as WNHNN and CDR2 as SYGVQD (reference sequence). The CDR3 length is 17 residues. CDR3 amino acids: CASTDGLTGRNTGELFF. The CDR3 DNA reads as TGCGCCAGCACCGACGGGTTGACAGGGAGGAACACCGGGGAGCTGTTTTTT.

The chain combines TRBV27 with TRBJ1-2; D not certain. Germline CDR1 is MNHEY and CDR2 is SMNVEV (reference sequence). The CDR3 loop spans 15 amino acids. V was clipped by 10 bases and J by 3 bases, with 21 bases between them. This CDR3 reads CATGRRISTDYGYTF. The CDR3 DNA sequence: TGTGCCACGGGGAGGAGAATTTCGACGGACTATGGCTACACCTTC.